This T cell receptor beta chain derives from a study of vaccination and CD4 T cells after COVID-19. Study-wide context: Post-vaccination specimens were collected at a median of roughly 68 days following dose two (range 14 to 241). Whole-study findings and limits: Data came from relatively few convalescent patients and lacked early post-infection timepoints.

About this clonotype itself: The antigen is undetermined.

Treatment in this sample: approximately nine-day PBMC culture with coronavirus spike peptide pools or control peptides (ViraFEST assay). Using peptide pools, antigen-specific T cells were expanded in ViraFEST before TCRs were sequenced. Scientists ran DNA taken from cultured CD4+ T cells through the Oncomine TCR Beta short-read assay for sequencing. Genomic DNA was isolated from cultured CD4+ T cells. MiXCR, run by TCRdb on the PCR reads, gives a single entry per CDR3 protein. This table holds about 20,000 distinct CDR3 sequences, around 44% found once. In germline, CDR1 is LNHNV, CDR2 YYDKDF (reference sequence). This CDR3 contains 16 residues. The ends lost 2 bases at V and 4 bases at J; junction bases unmatched: 6.

The sample consisted of CD4+ T cells from blood, cultured in vitro. The chain recombines TRBV15 with TRBJ2-5; 11 bases agree with TRBD1. The clonotype was recovered from a human donor who had recovered from COVID-19. CDR3 bases: TGTGCCACCAGCAGAAGAACCGGGACAGGGGGAGAGACCCAGTACTTC. This encodes CATSRRTGTGGETQYF.